The entry below describes one T cell receptor (beta chain). Its target antigen remains unknown. No base quality values were provided; no much bigger clone lies one nucleotide off. Different DNA sequences within this sample yield the same CDR3. The immunoSEQ Assay, a bias-controlled multiplex PCR, was used to amplify TCRbeta CDR3 regions from genomic DNA. As for the original processing: Nucleated cell counts per sample were estimated from amplification of reference gene primers within the assay. To quantify the absolute abundance of each unique TCRbeta CDR3 rearrangement, sequence reads were collapsed and filtered. For each sample, productive Simpson clonality was calculated by taking the square root of Simpson's diversity index across productive rearrangements. The table was pulled from immuneACCESS by TCRdb, which kept in-frame rearrangements only. Such tables lose some clones; where checked, under half of the loss comes from unresolved V genes, and the rest has no known cause. V and J calls plus clone size are reproduced from that table; the DNA served to infer D and trimming. The table for this sample lists some 200,000 clones; around 85% of them were counted only once. The leading ten clones occupy around 0.93% of the sample.

This entry belongs to a study of blood T cell repertoires in COVID-19 (dated by TCRdb to about 2020). Describing the broader study: The collaborator samples originated in the United States, Italy and Spain and spanned the acute and convalescent phases of COVID-19. Subjects who had been exposed to COVID-19, were actively infected with it, or had recovered from it provided the deeply sampled blood TCRbeta repertoires that made up the dataset. The material from the prospective study consisted of cDNA or gDNA derived from T cells, B-cell-depleted T cells, or PBMCs. Where available, HLA class I and class II types were taken from metadata supplied by the sample provider and were not determined by assay-based typing. Samples came from the ongoing ImmuneRACE study (first 160 participants) plus 1,254 subjects from 6 global collaborators. Sample metadata almost always included a de-identified subject ID, COVID-19 status, age in years and sex. The repertoires were made available in a free public database intended to serve as a resource for research on the immune response to SARS-CoV-2. The paper's findings and limits, for the study overall: Clinical and demographic metadata were provided uncurated, with the amount varying by source and participant.

At one collaborating source in Seattle, patients were enrolled during active infection and were followed longitudinally through the course of disease. Each collaborating institution followed its own protocols to collect whole blood in K2EDTA tubes. For TCRbeta analysis, collaborators shipped samples in one of three forms: frozen whole blood, isolated PBMCs, or DNA extracted from either of those sample types. Sequenced: peripheral blood. The source of this sequence is a man between 60 and 70 years old with COVID-19, enrolled during active disease.

The CDR3 here reads CASSLGQGQVSGYTF. At the DNA level, the sequence is TGTGCCAGCAGCTTAGGACAGGGCCAAGTTTCTGGCTACACCTTC. The chain links TRBV7-2 with TRBJ1-2; 7 bases in the junction line up with TRBD1. Per the germline V gene, SGHTA is the CDR1 and FQGNSA is the CDR2. Trimming accounts for 1 base at V and 7 bases at J, while the number of junction bases matched to no gene is 9. Inclusive of the bounding cysteine and phenylalanine, the CDR3 is 15 residues long. The only DNA kept is the CDR3, 45 bases in frame from the first base.